The sequence of this T cell receptor beta chain was determined in a study of beta chain features in type 1 diabetes. Study findings and constraints: The study left unresolved whether HLA type influences TCRB rearrangement. Type 1 diabetes patients had TCRB CDR3s that were shorter (moderately but significantly so) in all four CD4+ subsets.

The CDR3 sequence is 12 residues long. The germline gives CDR1 SGHRS, CDR2 YFSETQ. The V end lost 4 bases, the J end lost 5 bases, and 7 bases lay between the germline ends. This clone turned up a few times. No antigen is known for it. Sequenced material consisted of expressed TCRB transcripts (all of the isolated RNA was reverse transcribed). Average reads for naive, central memory and regulatory T cell samples were about 3.57 million. TCRdb's table, derived via immunoSEQ multiplex PCR, lists solely in-frame clones and lacks some. The table includes some 190,000 clones, about 8% detected once. Averaging around 110 mL, one heparinised blood draw came from each individual donor.

The sample taken for sequencing was central memory CD4+ T cells from blood. The source of this sequence is a woman in her thirties or forties with type 1 diabetes. This chain uses TRBV5-1 with TRBJ2-1; tentatively, D is TRBD2 (6 bases). The CDR3 is CASSAGNNEQFF. CDR3 sequence (DNA): TGCGCCAGCAGCGCGGGGAACAATGAGCAGTTCTTC. The full variable domain, its missing parts supplied by reference TRBV5-1 and TRBJ2-1, is KAGVTQTPRYLIKTRGQQVTLSCSPISGHRSVSWYQQTPGQGLQFLFEYFSETQRNKGNFPGRFSGRQFSNSRSEMNVSTLELGDSALYLCASSAGNNEQFFGPGTRLTVL.